One and the same sample provided the 15 T cell receptor beta chains below, sequenced in a study of T-cell reconstitution after alpha-beta-depleted transplantation in children. As it was prepared, the TCRbeta library received unique molecular identifiers. TCRdb reprocessed the PCR reads via MiXCR and lists one record per CDR3 protein. Here the sample spans under 450,000 distinct CDR3 sequences, 15% to 20% being singletons. The sample was PBMCs, mostly from graft donor cells, taken 360 days after TCRalphabeta/CD19-depleted stem cell transplant. These receptors came from a boy younger than two who had a stem cell transplant for Wiskott-Aldrich syndrome, so the T cells may come from the graft donor.

V and J are TRBV13 and TRBJ2-3; perhaps TRBD2 as D (5 bases). V was cut by 5 bases and J by 1 base, with 22 bases left in between. CDR1 and CDR2 (germline): PRHDT, FYEKMQ (reference sequence). This CDR3 has 18 residues. Here the CDR3 reads CASSGLGFLGRGTDTQYF. Here the CDR3 DNA reads TGTGCCAGCAGCGGACTTGGGTTCTTAGGAAGAGGCACAGATACGCAGTATTTT.

This clonotype was seen only a few times. The J gene is TRBJ2-1, the V gene TRBV18, with D tentatively TRBD2 (6 bases). The ends were cut back, 3 bases at V and 4 bases at J, with 22 bases in the middle. Germline lookup yields CDR1 KGHSH and CDR2 LQKENI. The CDR3 has 18 residues. The CDR3 nucleotides are TGTGCCAGCTCACCCCGGCTCCGGACTAAAGTGGGATACAATGAGCAGTTCTTC. Translating gives CASSPRLRTKVGYNEQFF.

This clonotype was detected many times. The rearrangement joins TRBV24-1 to TRBJ2-7; D ambiguous. CDR1 is KGHDR, CDR2 SFDVKD, per germline. The CDR3 runs to 11 residues. The V gene lost 2 bases and the J gene lost 2 bases, with 0 bases spanning the gap. The CDR3, as DNA: TGTGCCACCAGTGATTCCTACGAGCAGTACTTC. Translated: CATSDSYEQYF.

The chain joins TRBV10-3 to TRBJ2-7; weak D call: TRBD2 (5 bases). Germline V gene lookup returns CDR1 ENHRY and CDR2 SYGVKD. The ends were cut back, 1 base at V and 0 bases at J, with 13 bases in the middle. The CDR3 length is 16 residues. The CDR3 DNA is TGTGCCATCAGTGAGTATCGGGGAACGAGCTCCTACGAGCAGTACTTC. Protein: CAISEYRGTSSYEQYF.

This chain joins TRBV5-1 and TRBJ2-5; 9 bases are shared with TRBD2. This CDR3 contains 14 residues. Germline trimming cut 2 bases from V and 5 bases from J; bases unmatched to any gene: 4. Germline CDR1 SGHRS, CDR2 YFSETQ. The DNA for the CDR3 is TGCGCCAGCAGCTTTAGCGGGGGCACGGAGACCCAGTACTTC. Translated: CASSFSGGTETQYF.

The chain has TRBV11-1 and TRBJ2-1, with 13 positions matching TRBD2. The CDR3 is made up of 20 amino acids. The V and J ends lost 4 bases and 0 bases, in that order; junction bases with no gene match: 12. CDR1 is SGHAT, CDR2 FQDESV, per germline (reference sequence). The CDR3 nucleotides read TGTGCCAGCAGCTCCCGGACTAGCGGGAGTTTCCCTTGCTCCTACAATGAGCAGTTCTTC. Its translation is CASSSRTSGSFPCSYNEQFF. Full variable domain (remainder filled in from reference TRBV11-1 and TRBJ2-1): EAEVAQSPRYKITEKSQAVAFWCDPISGHATLYWYRQILGQGPELLVQFQDESVVDDSQLPKDRFSAERLKGVDSTLKIQPAELGDSAMYLCASSSRTSGSFPCSYNEQFFGPGTRLTVL.

In this sample, this clonotype turned up many times. The chain joins TRBV5-1 to TRBJ2-7; D may be TRBD2 (5 bases). Between the trimmed V and J ends, which lost 0 bases and 0 bases, there was a span of 10 bases. CDR3 size: 15 residues. Germline assignment: CDR1 SGHRS and CDR2 YFSETQ. The CDR3 DNA sequence: TGCGCCAGCAGCTTGGAGGTGGGAGTCTCCTACGAGCAGTACTTC. It yields the protein CASSLEVGVSYEQYF. Full variable domain (remainder filled in from reference TRBV5-1 and TRBJ2-7): KAGVTQTPRYLIKTRGQQVTLSCSPISGHRSVSWYQQTPGQGLQFLFEYFSETQRNKGNFPGRFSGRQFSNSRSEMNVSTLELGDSALYLCASSLEVGVSYEQYFGPGTRLTVT.

This clonotype was observed a handful of times. This rearrangement joins TRBV28 to TRBJ2-1, with TRBD2 identical over 13 bases. Germline values: CDR1 MDHEN, CDR2 SYDVKM. The J segment lost 2 bases and the V segment lost 5 bases, leaving 6 bases of the junction unmatched. CDR3 length: 17 amino acids. The CDR3 DNA sequence: TGTGCCAGCAGTCCTTGGACTAGCGGGGGACCCTACAATGAGCAGTTCTTC. Translated, it gives CASSPWTSGGPYNEQFF.

The count of this clonotype is one. This sequence joins TRBV5-1 and TRBJ2-7; 8 bases are shared with TRBD2. The CDR3 totals 11 residues. V gave up 2 bases and J gave up 12 bases; unmatched junction bases: 4. Germline V CDR1 and CDR2: SGHRS, YFSETQ. DNA for the CDR3: TGCGCCAGCAGCTTAGCGGGAGAGGTGTACTTC. This translates into CASSLAGEVYF.

This clonotype was seen only a few times. This chain connects TRBV18 to TRBJ1-2; D remains ambiguous. The CDR3 contains 14 residues. V dropped 2 bases and J dropped 2 bases, with 9 bases sitting between them. Germline-derived CDR1 and CDR2 are KGHSH and LQKENI. Here the CDR3 DNA reads TGTGCCAGCTCACCAATAACAGAAAACTATGGCTACACCTTC. Translating it yields CASSPITENYGYTF.

V gene TRBV6-2 or TRBV6-3 combines with J gene TRBJ2-4; D not resolved. Germline CDR1 MNHEY, CDR2 SVGEGT. Trimming took 2 bases from V and 3 from J, leaving 17 bases between them. The CDR3 length is 17 residues. This CDR3 reads CASSYNLWWGSKNIQYF. CDR3 in DNA: TGTGCCAGCAGTTACAACCTTTGGTGGGGAAGCAAAAACATTCAGTACTTC.

Points on this clonotype: This sequence may be a read error, since a much larger clone differs from it by one base. The genes are TRBV6-1 and TRBJ2-4; D not resolved. The CDR3 runs 18 residues. Germline V gene data show CDR1 as MNHNS and CDR2 as SASEGT. This chain's CDR3 is CVSSRTRIDPVAKNIQYF. DNA of the CDR3: TGTGTCAGCAGCAGAACCCGGATTGATCCCGTAGCCAAAAACATTCAGTACTTC.

This chain uses TRBV5-1 with TRBJ2-7, with TRBD1 identical over 8 bases. Germline V gives CDR1 SGHRS, CDR2 YFSETQ. V shed 7 bases and J 7 bases; nucleotides not matched to a gene: 10. This CDR3 is built from 13 residues. CDR3 in DNA: TGCGCCAGCTCACGACAGGGGACAGAGGAGCAGTACTTC. This sequence encodes CASSRQGTEEQYF. The complete variable domain, with remaining parts taken from reference TRBV5-1 and TRBJ2-7, reads KAGVTQTPRYLIKTRGQQVTLSCSPISGHRSVSWYQQTPGQGLQFLFEYFSETQRNKGNFPGRFSGRQFSNSRSEMNVSTLELGDSALYLCASSRQGTEEQYFGPGTRLTVT.

In this sample, this clonotype turned up a few times. The chain combines TRBV9 with TRBJ2-5; TRBD2 is a possible D gene (5 bases). Germline V lookup: CDR1 SGDLS, CDR2 YYNGEE. The CDR3 contains 14 residues. V was trimmed by 0 bases and J by 3 bases, leaving 9 bases between them. In DNA form, the CDR3 reads TGTGCCAGCAGCGTAGGACTAATGGAAGAGACCCAGTACTTC. Protein: CASSVGLMEETQYF. Looking up the rest from reference TRBV9 and TRBJ2-5 gives the full variable domain: DSGVTQTPKHLITATGQRVTLRCSPRSGDLSVYWYQQSLDQGLQFLIQYYNGEERAKGNILERFSAQQFPDLHSELNLSSLELGDSALYFCASSVGLMEETQYFGPGTRLLVL.

Only a few counts were recorded for this clonotype. The CDR3 bases are TGTGCCAGCAGAACAGGGGGGAACACCGGGGAGCTGTTTTTT. Translating it yields CASRTGGNTGELFF. V and J are TRBV7-9 and TRBJ2-2; 8 nucleotides align to TRBD1. The CDR3 is 14 amino acids. Germline lookup yields CDR1 SEHNR and CDR2 FQNEAQ (reference sequence). V was pared by 6 bases and J by 1 base, with 1 base of the junction left unmatched.